The text below deals with one T cell receptor beta chain. PCR involved 60 Vbeta and 13 Jbeta primers. The assay was immunoSEQ multiplex PCR, and TCRdb's table has in-frame clones only and misses some. This sample carries roughly 67,000 clones, over 75% of them seen once, and the ten largest clones take 9.7%. This sample was included in a study of cytomegalovirus exposure and HLA in healthy donors. Between the trimmed V and J ends, which lost 4 bases and 4 bases, there was a span of 19 bases. Germline V gene data show CDR1 as MNHNS and CDR2 as SASEGT. This CDR3 comprises 17 residues. The sequenced material came from PBMCs. The origin of this receptor is a man in his forties in good health and CMV-seronegative. This sequence joins TRBV6-1 and TRBJ1-4, with D uncertain. CDR3 sequence (DNA): TGTGCCAGCAGTGGCGCTTTTTACCCCCACGGTAATGAAAAACTGTTTTTT. Translated, it gives CASSGAFYPHGNEKLFF.